This TCR beta chain was retrieved from a study of OX40 agonist ivuxolimab in advanced cancers. Study details: Dose-escalation patients were diagnosed with hepatocellular carcinoma, melanoma, renal cell cancer or head and neck cancer. Earlier anti-PD-1, anti-PD-L1 or anti-CTLA-4 therapy was permitted; about 39% had received some. General study points: At 0.1 to 3.0 mg/kg and by week 6, CD4+ and CD8+ T cells in the blood had expanded clonally. There were, on average, more expanded clones in CD8+ T cells than in CD4+.

The assay was immunoSEQ multiplex PCR, and TCRdb's table has in-frame clones only and misses some. This table holds about 140,000 clones, about 92% found once. As concerns this clone: Antigen: not known.

The origin of this receptor is an adult with an advanced solid tumor such as melanoma, head and neck, liver or kidney cancer. The sequencing used CD4+ or CD8+ T cells sorted from blood, collected in a trial of the OX40 agonist ivuxolimab.

The CDR3 here is CASSYTSRATKGYTF. For the CDR3, the DNA is TGTGCCAGCAGTTACACATCAAGAGCTACAAAAGGCTACACCTTC. This chain connects TRBV6-6 to TRBJ1-2, with D uncertain. The CDR3 consists of 15 residues. Germline V lookup: CDR1 MNHNY, CDR2 SVGAGI (reference sequence). Trimming stripped 2 bases from V and 8 bases from J, with 18 bases between.